Listed below are T cell receptor beta chains from one sample, sequenced in a study of T cell responses to AZD1222 COVID-19 vaccine. Only in-frame clones appear in the TCRdb table, and some are missing; sequencing was by immunoSEQ multiplex PCR. The repertoire holds around 60,000 clones, about 93% seen once, with roughly 6% in the top ten. The sample consisted of peripheral blood, taken 28 days after the second dose of the MenACWY control vaccine. The receptors derive from an adult who received the MenACWY meningococcal vaccine as a control. The CDR3 runs from the conserved cysteine through the conserved F or W. The order of the fields is V gene, J gene, CDR3 protein.

v_call: TRBV5-5; j_call: TRBJ2-2; cdr3_aa: CASSLGPRSNTGELFF
v_call: TRBV19; j_call: TRBJ2-5; cdr3_aa: CASSIGGAGKSETQYF
v_call: TRBV19; j_call: TRBJ1-4; cdr3_aa: CASSIQGNEKLFF
v_call: TRBV28; j_call: TRBJ1-1; cdr3_aa: CASSFAGPGRTEAFF
v_call: TRBV28; j_call: TRBJ1-4; cdr3_aa: CASSHSWELFF
v_call: TRBV27; j_call: TRBJ2-7; cdr3_aa: CASSLSGALEQYF
v_call: TRBV5-1; j_call: TRBJ2-3; cdr3_aa: CASSYTGTSGSGTDTQYF
v_call: TRBV4-3; j_call: TRBJ1-5; cdr3_aa: CASSQDGATHNQPQHF
v_call: TRBV3-1/TRBV3-2; j_call: TRBJ1-5; cdr3_aa: CASSPGQGTGNQPQHF
v_call: TRBV29-1; j_call: TRBJ1-2; cdr3_aa: CSVEDKLRQVIDYGYTF
v_call: TRBV5-1; j_call: TRBJ2-1; cdr3_aa: CASSTRAREVKNEQFF
v_call: TRBV18; j_call: TRBJ2-5; cdr3_aa: CASSTGGWRQETQYF
v_call: TRBV7-9; j_call: TRBJ1-5; cdr3_aa: CASSLEGGSGNQPQHF
v_call: TRBV6-5; j_call: TRBJ2-7; cdr3_aa: CASSQRGDGSYEQYF
v_call: TRBV6-5; j_call: TRBJ1-1; cdr3_aa: CASSYQIGQLNTEAFF
v_call: TRBV14; j_call: TRBJ1-3; cdr3_aa: CASSQEAGGRNTIYF
v_call: TRBV2; j_call: TRBJ2-7; cdr3_aa: CASSAAGSFHEQYF
v_call: TRBV7-2; j_call: TRBJ2-7; cdr3_aa: CASSPGRSTYEQYF
v_call: TRBV5-1; j_call: TRBJ2-3; cdr3_aa: CASSLPVGDTDTQYF